This entry concerns a single TCR beta chain. Per the original data handling: From reference gene primer amplification, estimates of nucleated cell counts were derived. Clones were read by immunoSEQ multiplex PCR, and TCRdb kept only the in-frame ones, dropping some. That table supplies the V and J calls and clone size; D and trimming were determined from the DNA. The sample lists a few hundred thousand clones, 80% to 90% occurring once. Two consecutive negative NP/OP PCR tests, clearance, or resolved symptoms defined Cohort 3 recovery. The sample comes from a study of blood T cell repertoires in COVID-19. Study information: Acute and convalescent COVID-19 specimens originated in the United States, Italy and Spain. Nucleic acid was either cDNA or gDNA, and it came from T cells, B-cell-depleted T cells, or PBMCs.

The clonotype comes from a woman between 45 and 60 years old who had recovered from COVID-19. The sequenced sample was PBMCs or T cells enriched from blood (not recorded which).

The CDR3 DNA follows: TGTGCCAGCAGTGAGGATTGGGGCAGGGGAAGGAGAAACTATGGCTACACCTTC. Translating gives CASSEDWGRGRRNYGYTF. V gene TRBV25-1 combines with J gene TRBJ1-2, with D perhaps TRBD1 (6 bases). The germline CDR1 and CDR2 sequences are MGHDK and SYGVNS. The CDR3 covers 18 residues. Trimming removed 3 bases at V and 2 bases at J, with 22 bases between.